The TCR beta chain described here comes from a study of T cell responses to AZD1222 COVID-19 vaccine. V lost 2 bases and J lost 4, with 8 bases in between. Germline V gives CDR1 MDHEN, CDR2 SYDVKM. The CDR3 runs to 14 residues. Generated by immunoSEQ multiplex PCR, the TCRdb table keeps only in-frame clones and is missing some. This table holds 130,000 to 150,000 clones, around 91% found once. In regard to this clone: Other DNA sequences in the sample encode the same CDR3.

The starting material was peripheral blood, obtained on day 0 of AZD1222 vaccination. V is TRBV28 and J is TRBJ1-4; weak D call: TRBD1 (6 bases). The sequence was collected from an adult in good health. CDR3 sequence reads: CASSLQGLNEKLFF. The CDR3 DNA reads TGTGCCAGCAGTTTACAGGGGCTTAATGAAAAACTGTTTTTT. Full variable domain (outside the CDR3, taken from reference TRBV28 and TRBJ1-4): DVKVTQSSRYLVKRTGEKVFLECVQDMDHENMFWYRQDPGLGLRLIYFSYDVKMKEKGDIPEGYSVSREKKERFSLILESASTNQTSMYLCASSLQGLNEKLFFGSGTQLSVL.